These T cell receptor beta chains were read from a single sample in a study of response to subunit inactivated influenza vaccine. TCRdb itself ran the RT-PCR reads through MiXCR, one entry per CDR3 protein. The sample comprises around 490,000 distinct CDR3 sequences, 6.5% to 8% of which are singletons, and under 15% rests with the top ten. The sample consisted of PBMCs from blood, taken less than 30 months after vaccination. Every receptor here comes from a man aged 50 to 69 who received an inactivated influenza vaccine. Both conserved end residues are part of each CDR3. The order of the fields is J gene, D gene, V gene, clone size, CDR3 protein. A D gene is named only where the DNA matches it firmly. Clone size is shown for a subset of rows, as once, few, many or a class of expanded clone.

TRBJ2-7,NA,TRBV28,few,CASSGGGRESDEQYF
TRBJ2-1,TRBD2,TRBV15,NA,CATSSGTRFYNEQFF
TRBJ1-2,TRBD1,TRBV5-4,few,CASSTNRGLNYGYTF
TRBJ2-3,NA,TRBV5-1,few,CASSLALQGTDTQYF
TRBJ2-3,NA,TRBV5-6,NA,CASSLEQLSTDTQYF
TRBJ2-3,NA,TRBV10-3,many,CAISESADTDTQYF
TRBJ1-1,NA,TRBV9,NA,CASSVEPDGGRTEAFF
TRBJ2-1,NA,TRBV12-3/TRBV12-4,many,CASGRRANNEQFF
TRBJ2-1,TRBD2,TRBV7-3,many,CASSLTSGSIRYDEQFF
TRBJ2-3,TRBD2,TRBV29-1,NA,CSVERSGGPGGDTQYF
TRBJ2-7,NA,TRBV18,many,CASSPGEPYEQYF
TRBJ2-1,NA,TRBV7-9,few,CASSFGTNNEQFF
TRBJ1-5,NA,TRBV4-1,few,CASSQEVRGPQPQHF
TRBJ2-3,NA,TRBV29-1,few,CSVVVRGDTQYF
TRBJ1-1,NA,TRBV11-2,few,CASSRGVYRRTEAFF
TRBJ2-2,NA,TRBV28,NA,CASSYPLGRTNTGELFF
TRBJ2-5,NA,TRBV28,few,CASSFSRVPGRETQYF
TRBJ2-2,TRBD1,TRBV9,NA,CASSPHTGGAGGELFF
TRBJ2-1,TRBD2,TRBV6-1,few,CASSKFGTSENNEQFF
TRBJ2-2,NA,TRBV12-3/TRBV12-4,many,CASSSPRQGLNTGELFF
TRBJ1-2,NA,TRBV29-1,few,CSARQEANYGYTF
TRBJ2-2,TRBD1,TRBV29-1,NA,CSGQGSTGELFF
TRBJ2-7,TRBD2,TRBV20-1,NA,CSARDLGTSGQQYF
TRBJ1-1,NA,TRBV28,NA,CASSPPRAGRNTEAFF
TRBJ1-2,NA,TRBV10-2,many,CASSESQGSDNYGYTF
TRBJ2-7,NA,TRBV19,NA,CASSIRPLGEQYF
TRBJ2-5,NA,TRBV7-2,NA,CASSLVWQGVTQYF
TRBJ2-4,NA,TRBV7-2,NA,CASSLAVTSSIIQYF
TRBJ2-5,TRBD1,TRBV20-1,few,CSAPRQGRSWETQYF
TRBJ2-2,NA,TRBV20-1,many,CSARDARGYSSGELFF
TRBJ2-7,NA,TRBV27,few,CASSLSKGNEQYF
TRBJ1-1,NA,TRBV20-1,NA,CSASRTAEAFF
TRBJ2-3,NA,TRBV29-1,few,CSVLSRGSTDTQYF
TRBJ2-5,TRBD2,TRBV20-1,few,CSARDGREPQETQYF
TRBJ2-2,TRBD1,TRBV5-1,many,CASSLYLIGTAGELFF
TRBJ1-1,NA,TRBV29-1,NA,CSVEGANTEAFF
TRBJ2-2,TRBD2,TRBV25-1,many,CASKKERGTGELFF
TRBJ2-1,TRBD1,TRBV3-1,NA,CASSTDRGIYNEQFF
TRBJ2-1,TRBD2,TRBV20-1,few,CSAVAGGIGNEQFF
TRBJ2-1,NA,TRBV24-1,NA,CATSDGGEGEQFF
TRBJ1-1,TRBD1,TRBV20-1,NA,CSAREIQGLNTEAFF